These 32 T cell receptor beta chains were sequenced from one sample in a study of technical replicates of blood from a few donors listed by TCRdb under 2017. The method behind the library was the immunoSEQ multiplex PCR assay. This is the immuneACCESS table as TCRdb keeps it, with only in-frame sequences that have V and J called. A part of the clones is gone; compared with another copy, unresolved V genes explain less than half, and the rest is unexplained. This sample comprises tens of thousands of clones, over 85% of them detected only once. Over 0.25% of the sample is taken by the ten largest. The specimen was T cells isolated from PBMCs. The receptors here all came from a human donor in good health.

The chain employs TRBV9 and TRBJ2-3; TRBD2 is a possible D gene (5 bases). This CDR3 spans 15 amino acids. Germline V gene sequence: CDR1 SGDLS, CDR2 YYNGEE. Trimming took off 0 bases at V and 3 bases at J, with 11 bases between the two ends. Here the CDR3 DNA reads TGTGCCAGCAGCGTAGGACCGGGCGGGACAGATACGCAGTATTTT. Its protein product is CASSVGPGGTDTQYF. The whole variable domain, filled in from reference TRBV9 and TRBJ2-3, reads DSGVTQTPKHLITATGQRVTLRCSPRSGDLSVYWYQQSLDQGLQFLIQYYNGEERAKGNILERFSAQQFPDLHSELNLSSLELGDSALYFCASSVGPGGTDTQYFGPGTRLTVL.

This sequence joins TRBV2 and TRBJ2-6; TRBD1 agrees at 10 bases. Trimming at V came to 7 bases and at J to 13 bases, leaving 10 bases not matched to a gene. This CDR3 has 14 amino acids. The germline V gene has CDR1 SNHLY and CDR2 FYNNEI. Here the CDR3 DNA reads TGTGCCAGCAATCCGGGACAGGGGTATATTGTCCTGACTTTC. It yields the protein CASNPGQGYIVLTF.

The chain recombines TRBV5-4 with TRBJ2-7; TRBD1 might be the D (5 bases). The V gene's germline CDR1 is SGHNT and CDR2 YYREEE (reference sequence). The length of the CDR3 is 16 residues. The V end was cut by 0 bases, the J end by 1 base, with 14 bases between. CDR3 DNA: TGTGCCAGCAGCTTGGGTATATTAGGGGTTTCCTACGAGCAGTACTTC. Encoded protein: CASSLGILGVSYEQYF. Variable domain in full (rest from reference TRBV5-4 and TRBJ2-7): ETGVTQSPTHLIKTRGQQVTLRCSSQSGHNTVSWYQQALGQGPQFIFQYYREEENGRGNFPPRFSGLQFPNYSSELNVNALELDDSALYLCASSLGILGVSYEQYFGPGTRLTVT.

The chain links TRBV6-1 to TRBJ2-2; D call uncertain. V was clipped by 4 bases and J by 3 bases, with 6 bases between them. This CDR3 comprises 13 residues. The germline V gene encodes CDR1 MNHNS and CDR2 SASEGT. Here the CDR3 reads CASSGHYTGELFF. The CDR3 DNA sequence: TGTGCCAGCAGTGGACATTACACCGGGGAGCTGTTTTTT.

This clone was counted a few times. J is TRBJ2-4 and V is TRBV9; TRBD1 aligns across 8 bases. CDR3 size: 16 residues. From germline, CDR1 is SGDLS and CDR2 YYNGEE. After removal of 4 bases from V and 0 bases from J, the junction contained 6 bases not matched to a gene. CDR3 residues: CASSPGQGIAKNIQYF. For the CDR3, the DNA is TGTGCCAGCAGCCCTGGACAGGGAATAGCCAAAAACATTCAGTACTTC.

DNA of the CDR3: TGCGCCAGCAGGTTAGACCGGGACGGAGGGTCTCGGCCCAGGCTTCGACCCCAGCATTTT. Translating it yields CASRLDRDGGSRPRLRPQHF. This chain links TRBV5-1 with TRBJ1-5; D possibly corresponds to TRBD1 (5 bases). With 5 bases removed from V and 10 bases from J, the gap between germline ends came to 37 bases. Germline V CDR1 and CDR2: SGHRS, YFSETQ. The CDR3 contains 20 residues.

The chain employs TRBV6-5 and TRBJ2-7, with TRBD2 matching over 9 bases. V lost 2 bases to trimming and J lost 4 bases; unmatched junction nucleotides: 9. From germline, CDR1 is MNHEY and CDR2 SVGAGI. The CDR3 spans 16 residues. The CDR3 coding sequence is TGTGCCAGCAGTTACGGGACTAGCTGGTTGGGATACGAGCAGTACTTC. It is translated as CASSYGTSWLGYEQYF.

V and J are TRBV5-1 and TRBJ2-3; TRBD2 agrees at 9 bases. Trimming at V came to 4 bases and at J to 2 bases, leaving 11 bases not matched to a gene. Germline values: CDR1 SGHRS, CDR2 YFSETQ. This CDR3 has 17 amino acids. CDR3 in amino acids: CASSNAGTSLNTDTQYF. In DNA form, the CDR3 reads TGCGCCAGCAGCAACGCCGGGACTAGCCTAAACACAGATACGCAGTATTTT.

This chain joins TRBV19 and TRBJ1-4; TRBD1 is a possible D gene (6 bases). The germline CDR1 and CDR2 sequences are LNHDA and SQIVND (reference sequence). The CDR3 consists of 14 residues. Trimming took 8 bases from V and 4 from J, leaving 14 bases between them. The chain's CDR3 is CASSLQGNNEKLFF. The CDR3, as DNA: TGTGCCAGTTCCCTCCAGGGGAATAATGAAAAACTGTTTTTT.

The rearrangement joins TRBV29-1 to TRBJ2-2; D not certain. V was pared by 7 bases and J by 0 bases, with 9 bases between. The CDR3 consists of 13 residues. Germline loops: CDR1 SQVTM, CDR2 ANQGSEA. This CDR3 is CSGTVTNTGELFF. CDR3 DNA sequence: TGCAGCGGAACAGTTACGAACACCGGGGAGCTGTTTTTT.

This clone showed up just once. The chain uses TRBV5-8 and TRBJ1-3, with TRBD1 as a possible D gene (6 bases). Germline V gives CDR1 SGHTS, CDR2 YDEGEE. The V gene lost 2 bases and the J gene lost 13 bases, with 13 bases spanning the gap. The CDR3 contains 12 residues. The CDR3 coding sequence is TGTGCCAGCAGCTTCGACAGGACCCTTATATATTTT. As protein: CASSFDRTLIYF.

The V and J genes are TRBV29-1 and TRBJ1-4, with 7 bases matching TRBD1. CDR1 is SQVTM and CDR2 is ANQGSEA in the germline V gene. The trim removed 7 bases at V and 5 bases at J, leaving 7 bases unmatched. The CDR3 has 13 residues. For the CDR3, the DNA is TGCAGCGGGCGGGGACAGATAAATGAAAAACTGTTTTTT. Translated: CSGRGQINEKLFF.

The CDR3 DNA is TGTGCCAGCGTGGGACTCACAGATACGCAGTATTTT. Protein: CASVGLTDTQYF. The chain couples TRBV9 to TRBJ2-3; maybe TRBD2 (6 bases). The CDR3 is made up of 12 amino acids. CDR1 SGDLS and CDR2 YYNGEE come from the germline V gene. V was shortened by 7 bases and J by 2 bases, with 8 bases between the two germline ends. The complete variable domain, with remaining parts taken from reference TRBV9 and TRBJ2-3, reads DSGVTQTPKHLITATGQRVTLRCSPRSGDLSVYWYQQSLDQGLQFLIQYYNGEERAKGNILERFSAQQFPDLHSELNLSSLELGDSALYFCASVGLTDTQYFGPGTRLTVL.

The rearrangement joins TRBV5-1 to TRBJ2-7, with TRBD2 matching 13 bases. The CDR3 sequence is 15 residues long. The germline gives CDR1 SGHRS, CDR2 YFSETQ. With V trimmed by 7 bases and J by 5 bases, 9 bases remained unmatched. The CDR3 DNA follows: TGCGCCAGCGGTCGGACTAGCGGGAGTAGGGACGAGCAGTACTTC. Its translation is CASGRTSGSRDEQYF.

As for this clone: The same CDR3 can be traced to other DNA sequences in this sample. The CDR3, as DNA: TGCGCCAGCAGCTTGGACGGGGGTAGCAATCAGCCCCAGCATTTT. As protein: CASSLDGGSNQPQHF. The V and J genes are TRBV5-1 and TRBJ1-5; a possible D gene is TRBD1 (5 bases). The length of the CDR3 is 15 residues. With 0 bases removed from V and 0 bases from J, the gap between germline ends came to 7 bases. In germline, CDR1 is SGHRS, CDR2 YFSETQ. Variable domain in full (rest from reference TRBV5-1 and TRBJ1-5): KAGVTQTPRYLIKTRGQQVTLSCSPISGHRSVSWYQQTPGQGLQFLFEYFSETQRNKGNFPGRFSGRQFSNSRSEMNVSTLELGDSALYLCASSLDGGSNQPQHFGDGTRLSIL.

V usage is TRBV6-5 and J usage is TRBJ1-6; 7 bases are shared with TRBD1. The CDR3 has 15 residues. Trimming at V came to 6 bases and at J to 9 bases, leaving 11 bases not matched to a gene. Germline V gene lookup returns CDR1 MNHEY and CDR2 SVGAGI. The chain's CDR3 is CASRTGTVESSPLHF. Written as DNA, the CDR3 is TGTGCCAGCAGGACCGGGACAGTAGAAAGTTCACCCCTCCACTTT.

This clone was seen just once. V gene TRBV6-5 combines with J gene TRBJ1-1; the D gene is possibly TRBD1 (5 bases). This CDR3 contains 13 residues. The germline V and J ends were trimmed by 11 bases and 4 bases, with 17 bases remaining between them. The germline gives CDR1 MNHEY, CDR2 SVGAGI. DNA of the CDR3: TGTGCCGTTCTTTCGACAGTAACCACTGAAGCTTTCTTT. Translation gives CAVLSTVTTEAFF.

The CDR3 region has the DNA TGCAGCGTTGGTGGGACAGGGCACACAGATACGCAGTATTTT. Amino acids: CSVGGTGHTDTQYF. J is TRBJ2-3 and V is TRBV29-1; 9 bases are shared with TRBD1. The CDR3 sequence is 14 residues long. Germline CDR1 SQVTM, CDR2 ANQGSEA. V lost 4 bases to trimming and J lost 2 bases; unmatched junction nucleotides: 4.

This chain joins TRBV5-1 and TRBJ2-7; the match to TRBD1 covers 7 bases. CDR3 length equals 14 residues. Trimming cost V 4 bases and J 2 bases; bases outside gene matches: 6. In germline, CDR1 is SGHRS, CDR2 YFSETQ. The CDR3, as DNA: TGCGCCAGCAGCAGACAGACAGGGACCTACGAGCAGTACTTC. Its translation is CASSRQTGTYEQYF.

This chain joins TRBV19 and TRBJ2-1; 7 bases align to TRBD2. After removal of 1 base from V and 7 bases from J, the junction contained 7 bases not matched to a gene. The CDR3 spans 15 residues. Germline CDR1 LNHDA, CDR2 SQIVND (reference sequence). Here the CDR3 DNA reads TGTGCCAGTAGTATAGGTAGCGGGCCCATGAATGAGCAGTTCTTC. It codes for CASSIGSGPMNEQFF.

The chain links TRBV10-3 to TRBJ1-2, with D unresolved. V was trimmed by 2 bases and J by 2 bases, leaving 12 bases between them. The CDR3 consists of 15 residues. Germline CDR1 is ENHRY and CDR2 is SYGVKD. The CDR3 sequence: CAISEEAVVNYGYTF. The CDR3 DNA is TGTGCCATCAGTGAGGAGGCCGTGGTAAACTATGGCTACACCTTC.

The genes are TRBV13 and TRBJ2-1, with a weak D call TRBD2 (6 bases). Trimming left V 1 base short and J 3 bases short, with 13 bases between. CDR3 length: 16 amino acids. Germline V lookup: CDR1 PRHDT, CDR2 FYEKMQ (reference sequence). Here the CDR3 reads CASSLAQRANYNEQFF. The CDR3 DNA sequence: TGTGCCAGCAGCTTAGCACAGCGGGCAAACTACAATGAGCAGTTCTTC.

J is TRBJ2-7 and V is TRBV5-6; D is possibly TRBD2 (6 bases). Trimming removed 4 bases from V and 6 bases from J, with 14 bases in between. From germline, CDR1 is SGHDT and CDR2 YYEEEE. This CDR3 has 13 amino acids. The DNA of the CDR3 is TGTGCCAGCAGCGAAGGAGGAGGGGTCGAGCAGTACTTC. It translates to CASSEGGGVEQYF.

The CDR3 protein is CASSLGQSYEQYF. Written as DNA, the CDR3 is TGTGCCAGCAGCTTGGGACAGAGCTACGAGCAGTACTTC. V usage is TRBV5-4 and J usage is TRBJ2-7, with a possible D match to TRBD1 (5 bases). CDR1 SGHNT and CDR2 YYREEE come from the germline V gene (reference sequence). There are 13 residues in the CDR3. V was cut by 0 bases and J by 3 bases, with 7 bases left in between.

This clone was seen just once. The chain carries TRBV7-9 and TRBJ2-4; the D gene is possibly TRBD2 (7 bases). Germline CDR1 SEHNR, CDR2 FQNEAQ (reference sequence). Trimming stripped 2 bases from V and 9 bases from J, with 8 bases between. This CDR3 has 12 residues. In DNA form, the CDR3 reads TGTGCCAGCAGCTTAAGGGGGGGCATTCAGTACTTC. This codes for CASSLRGGIQYF.

This rearrangement joins TRBV5-1 to TRBJ1-3; D is undetermined. This CDR3 is built from 15 residues. CDR1 is SGHRS and CDR2 is YFSETQ in the germline V gene. The V end lost 5 bases, the J end lost 4 bases, and 16 bases lay between the germline ends. CDR3 coding DNA: TGCGCCAGCAGGATAGACTCTACGTCGGGAAACACCATATATTTT. This codes for CASRIDSTSGNTIYF. Filled out from reference TRBV5-1 and TRBJ1-3, the complete variable domain reads KAGVTQTPRYLIKTRGQQVTLSCSPISGHRSVSWYQQTPGQGLQFLFEYFSETQRNKGNFPGRFSGRQFSNSRSEMNVSTLELGDSALYLCASRIDSTSGNTIYFGEGSWLTVV.

The rearrangement joins TRBV25-1 to TRBJ2-6; TRBD2 is a possible D gene (5 bases). This CDR3 has 17 amino acids. Germline values: CDR1 MGHDK, CDR2 SYGVNS. Deletions cut 0 bases from V and 0 bases from J, with 9 bases between. This CDR3 reads CASSEYLGGSGANVLTF. The CDR3 DNA is TGTGCCAGCAGTGAATATCTAGGAGGCTCTGGGGCCAACGTCCTGACTTTC.

This clone occurred once. The rearrangement joins TRBV5-1 to TRBJ2-3, with TRBD2 matching over 8 bases. Germline values: CDR1 SGHRS, CDR2 YFSETQ. Losses at the gene ends were 2 bases for V and 5 bases for J; bases not matched to a gene: 7. The CDR3 spans 15 residues. The CDR3 sequence is CASSFLSGGLDTQYF. The DNA of the CDR3 is TGCGCCAGCAGCTTTCTAAGCGGGGGCTTAGATACGCAGTATTTT. Based on the CDR3 plus reference TRBV5-1 and TRBJ2-3, the full variable domain is KAGVTQTPRYLIKTRGQQVTLSCSPISGHRSVSWYQQTPGQGLQFLFEYFSETQRNKGNFPGRFSGRQFSNSRSEMNVSTLELGDSALYLCASSFLSGGLDTQYFGPGTRLTVL.

The V gene is TRBV9, the J gene TRBJ2-3, with TRBD2 matching over 7 bases. The CDR3 spans 15 residues. Per germline, CDR1 SGDLS and CDR2 YYNGEE. The junction had 6 bases not matched to a gene; V was cut back by 2 bases and J by 3 bases. The CDR3 spells CASSVRGRVTDTQYF. The CDR3 region has the DNA TGTGCCAGCAGCGTGAGAGGGAGGGTTACAGATACGCAGTATTTT.

The CDR3 is CASSLDIGGFSEQFF. The CDR3 bases are TGTGCCAGCAGCTTAGACATAGGGGGATTTAGTGAGCAGTTCTTC. The chain carries TRBV7-7 and TRBJ2-1; weak D call: TRBD1 (6 bases). This CDR3 region has 15 residues. The V gene's germline CDR1 is SSHAT and CDR2 FNYEAQ (reference sequence). Trimming left V 1 base short and J 9 bases short, with 16 bases between.

The gene calls are TRBV28 and TRBJ2-1; 11 bases are shared with TRBD1. CDR1 MDHEN and CDR2 SYDVKM come from the germline V gene. CDR3 length: 14 residues. Germline trimming cut 5 bases from V and 4 bases from J; bases unmatched to any gene: 1. Here the CDR3 reads CASSGDRGYNEQFF. The DNA of the CDR3 is TGTGCCAGCAGTGGGGACAGGGGGTACAATGAGCAGTTCTTC.

This chain joins TRBV4-1 and TRBJ1-5; 8 nucleotides agree with TRBD1. This CDR3 is 17 amino acids long. Germline-derived CDR1 and CDR2 are MGHRA and YSYEKL. V shed 6 bases and J 2 bases; nucleotides not matched to a gene: 12. The CDR3 DNA reads TGCGCCAGCAGTATACGGTGGGCGACAGGGGGCAATCAGCCCCAGCATTTT. Protein sequence: CASSIRWATGGNQPQHF.